The clone carrying this T cell receptor (beta chain) was seen a few times. These data come from a study of T-cell reconstitution after alpha-beta-depleted transplantation in children. The CDR3 is made up of 14 amino acids. Between the trimmed V and J ends, which lost 0 bases and 0 bases, there was a span of 7 bases. Germline assignment: CDR1 SGHRS and CDR2 YFSETQ. Unique molecular identifiers were incorporated into the prepared TCRbeta library. TCRdb called the PCR reads again in MiXCR, with one record for every CDR3 protein. The repertoire holds about 400,000 distinct CDR3 sequences, with 20% as singletons.

The sequence derives from a human donor who donated a stem cell graft to a child with acute myeloid leukemia. The sequences come from PBMCs from the stem cell graft donor, collected from the stem cell graft. This rearrangement joins TRBV5-1 to TRBJ2-7; D uncertain. CDR3 coding DNA: TGCGCCAGCAGCTTGGAAGCGTTCTCCTACGAGCAGTACTTC. Its protein is CASSLEAFSYEQYF.